A selection of T cell receptor beta chains follows, all from one sample in a study of cytomegalovirus exposure and HLA in healthy donors. Using immunoSEQ multiplex PCR, the repertoire was profiled, and TCRdb retains in-frame clones only, with some absent. The sample shows 150,000 to 200,000 clones, around 83% of them seen only once. Sequencing was carried out using PBMCs. These TCRs come from a girl aged 2 to 10 in good health and CMV-seropositive. CDR3s include the opening cysteine and the closing phenylalanine or tryptophan. Clone size is given for some rows only: seen once, a few or many times, or a class if the clone is expanded.

>TRBV4-1|TRBJ1-4|-
CASSQPWGLGNEKLFF
>TRBV30|TRBJ2-5|-
CAWSVRQGLSLKETQYF
>TRBV5-1|TRBJ2-2|-
CASSPRTSGNTGELFF
>TRBV7-3|TRBJ2-1|-
CASSPGGTASYNEQFF
>TRBV28|TRBJ1-5|-
CASSLWDRGLDQPQHF
>TRBV28|TRBJ2-1|-
CASIFITRGNYNEQFF
>TRBV10-3|TRBJ2-7|-
CAISEVYEQYF
>TRBV2|TRBJ2-7|-
CASWRGGLGEQYF
>TRBV28|TRBJ2-1|-
CASSLLASGRARYNEQFF
>TRBV10-1|TRBJ1-4|-
CASLGFGRGEKLFF
>TRBV28|TRBJ2-1|few
CASSSLRGRSEQFF
>TRBV7-6|TRBJ2-3|once
CASSSGLGDTQYF
>TRBV27|TRBJ1-3|-
CASRTGNSGNTIYF
>TRBV21-1|TRBJ2-4|-
CASSGGADLAKNIQYF
>TRBV9|TRBJ2-7|-
CASSVGQGAGYEQYF
>TRBV28|TRBJ1-2|-
CASSLRGGDYGYTF
>TRBV6-5|TRBJ2-7|-
CASSRGEYEQYF
>TRBV6-6|TRBJ2-7|-
CASSYVRDTSYEQYF
>TRBV14|TRBJ2-4|-
CASSQGSQWRRINIQYF
>TRBV6-6|TRBJ1-5|-
CASSYSDTSNQPQHF
>TRBV27|TRBJ2-2|few
CASSLRTSGHTGELFF
>TRBV11-2|TRBJ2-7|-
CASSLEVGVSYEQYF
>TRBV28|TRBJ1-2|once
CASSLGRPGYTF
>TRBV7-3|TRBJ2-1|-
CASSFSGSPSYNEQFF
>TRBV4-1|TRBJ1-1|-
CASSQDPTGMNTEAFF
>TRBV19|TRBJ2-1|-
CASSSILAGGPKGEQFF
>TRBV6-1|TRBJ2-2|-
CASASQSNTGELFF
>TRBV4-1|TRBJ2-3|-
CASTRSRGSDTQYF
>TRBV6-5|TRBJ1-1|few
CASSYPPAEAFF
>TRBV2|TRBJ1-5|-
CASSEEPRGPQHF
>TRBV5-4|TRBJ2-7|-
CASSLNLAGAPVF
>TRBV5-6|TRBJ1-5|few
CASSLSTASNQPQHF
>TRBV6-6|TRBJ1-1|-
CASRPGQGLGTEAFF
>TRBV6-5|TRBJ1-4|-
CASSFDDREKLFF
>TRBV9|TRBJ2-1|few
CASSVGSGPNNEQFF
>TRBV20-1|TRBJ1-5|-
CSASTPGTQHF
>TRBV29-1|TRBJ2-5|-
CSVGRGGERTQYF
>TRBV27|TRBJ2-3|-
CASSLQASGRASTQYF
>TRBV11-3|TRBJ2-4|-
CASSQGQGDIQYF
>TRBV30|TRBJ1-1|-
CARRDRVLAEAFF
>TRBV14|TRBJ1-4|-
CASSHIRGTGQKSEKLFF
>TRBV7-3|TRBJ2-1|-
CASRRGTQHNEQFF
>TRBV5-6|TRBJ2-1|-
CASSLLGLATAYNEQFF
>TRBV4-2|TRBJ2-1|-
CASSHPTSGSRNEQFF
>TRBV27|TRBJ1-5|-
CASTGFRQGRFIQPQHF
>TRBV7-6|TRBJ2-5|-
CASSLAHLTGGKETQYF
>TRBV9|TRBJ2-3|-
CASSNRGGGADTQYF
>TRBV27|TRBJ2-2|-
CASFTPINTGELFF
>TRBV5-4|TRBJ2-2|-
CASSLEASGRVNTGELFF
>TRBV5-4|TRBJ2-5|-
CASSREGEETQYF
>TRBV5-1|TRBJ1-1|-
CASSLARDEAFF
>TRBV6-5|TRBJ1-5|-
CASSSAGSFRDQPQHF
>TRBV29-1|TRBJ2-5|-
CSAPGQGSILGETQYF
>TRBV29-1|TRBJ2-5|-
CSVALQETQYF
>TRBV10-3|TRBJ2-1|-
CAISGQKGDEQFF